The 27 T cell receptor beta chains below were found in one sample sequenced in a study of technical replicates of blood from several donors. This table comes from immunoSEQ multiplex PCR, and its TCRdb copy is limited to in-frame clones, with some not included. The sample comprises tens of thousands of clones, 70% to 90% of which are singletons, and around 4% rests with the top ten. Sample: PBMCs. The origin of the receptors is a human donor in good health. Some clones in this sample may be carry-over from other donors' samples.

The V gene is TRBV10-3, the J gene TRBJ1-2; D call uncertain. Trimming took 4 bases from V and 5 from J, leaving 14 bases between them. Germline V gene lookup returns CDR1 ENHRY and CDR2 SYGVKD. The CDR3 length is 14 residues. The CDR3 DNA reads TGTGCCATCAGTGCGCGGCAGCCTGATTATGGCTACACCTTC. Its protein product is CAISARQPDYGYTF.

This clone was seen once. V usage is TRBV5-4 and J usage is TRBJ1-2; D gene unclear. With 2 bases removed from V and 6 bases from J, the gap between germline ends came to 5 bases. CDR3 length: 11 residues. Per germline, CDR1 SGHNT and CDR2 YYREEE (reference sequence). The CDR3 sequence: CASSFTDGYTF. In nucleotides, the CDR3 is TGTGCCAGCAGCTTCACAGATGGCTACACCTTC.

The CDR3 nucleotides read TGTGCCAGCAGCCCCTGGGGGAGGGCCGACAATGAGCAGTTCTTC. Translation: CASSPWGRADNEQFF. The chain has TRBV13 and TRBJ2-1; the match to TRBD2 covers 7 bases. In germline, CDR1 is PRHDT, CDR2 FYEKMQ (reference sequence). This CDR3 has 15 amino acids. With 5 bases clipped from V and 5 bases from J, the junction kept 9 bases outside the gene matches.

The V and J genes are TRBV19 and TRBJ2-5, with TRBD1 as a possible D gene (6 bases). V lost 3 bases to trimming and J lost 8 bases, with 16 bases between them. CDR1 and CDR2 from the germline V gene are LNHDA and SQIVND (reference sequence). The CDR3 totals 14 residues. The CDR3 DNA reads TGTGCCAGTAGTATGCAAGCAGGGGCTACAACCCAGTACTTC. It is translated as CASSMQAGATTQYF.

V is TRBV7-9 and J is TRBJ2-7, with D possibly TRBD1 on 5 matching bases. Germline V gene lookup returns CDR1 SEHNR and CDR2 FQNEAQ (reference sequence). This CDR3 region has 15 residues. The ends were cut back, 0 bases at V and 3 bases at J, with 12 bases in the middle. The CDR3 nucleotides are TGTGCCAGCAGCTTAGCGCGTCAGGGAATCTACGAGCAGTACTTC. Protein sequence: CASSLARQGIYEQYF.

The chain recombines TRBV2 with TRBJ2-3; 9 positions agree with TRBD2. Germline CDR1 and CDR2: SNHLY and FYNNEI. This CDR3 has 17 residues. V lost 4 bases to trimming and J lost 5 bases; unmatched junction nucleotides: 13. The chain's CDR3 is CASSALGRGGGGDTQYF. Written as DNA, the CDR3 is TGTGCCAGCAGTGCGCTCGGGCGGGGGGGCGGGGGAGATACGCAGTATTTT.

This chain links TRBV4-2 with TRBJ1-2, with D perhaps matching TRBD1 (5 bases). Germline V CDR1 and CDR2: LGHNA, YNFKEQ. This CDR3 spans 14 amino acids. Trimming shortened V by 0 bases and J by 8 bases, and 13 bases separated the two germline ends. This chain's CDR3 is CASSQEGRGDGYTF. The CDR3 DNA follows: TGTGCCAGCAGCCAAGAAGGCCGCGGGGACGGCTACACCTTC.

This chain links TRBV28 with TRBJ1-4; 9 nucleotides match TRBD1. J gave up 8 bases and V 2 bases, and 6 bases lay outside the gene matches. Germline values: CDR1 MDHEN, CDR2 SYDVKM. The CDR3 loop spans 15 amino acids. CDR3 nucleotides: TGTGCCAGCAGTTTACGGACAGGGGCCGGGGAAAAACTGTTTTTT. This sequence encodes CASSLRTGAGEKLFF.

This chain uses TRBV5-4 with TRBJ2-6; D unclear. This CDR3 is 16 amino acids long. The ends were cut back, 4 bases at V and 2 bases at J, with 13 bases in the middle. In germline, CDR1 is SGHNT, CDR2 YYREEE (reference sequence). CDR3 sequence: CASSPSVGTGANVLTF. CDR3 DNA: TGTGCCAGCAGCCCATCGGTGGGCACTGGGGCCAACGTCCTGACTTTC.

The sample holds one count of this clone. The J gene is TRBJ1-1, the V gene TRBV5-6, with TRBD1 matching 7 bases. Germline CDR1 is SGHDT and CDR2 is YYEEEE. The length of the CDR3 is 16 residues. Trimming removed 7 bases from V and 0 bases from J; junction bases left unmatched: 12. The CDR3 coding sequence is TGTGCCAGCGAAGTAAAAAGGGGACAGTTGAACACTGAAGCTTTCTTT. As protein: CASEVKRGQLNTEAFF.

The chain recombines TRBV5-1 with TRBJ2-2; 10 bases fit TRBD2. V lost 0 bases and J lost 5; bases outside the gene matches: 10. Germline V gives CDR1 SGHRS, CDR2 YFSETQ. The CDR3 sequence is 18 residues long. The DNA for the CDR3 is TGCGCCAGCAGCTTGGTCCCTAGCGGGAGTGAGTGGACCGGGGAGCTGTTTTTT. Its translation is CASSLVPSGSEWTGELFF.

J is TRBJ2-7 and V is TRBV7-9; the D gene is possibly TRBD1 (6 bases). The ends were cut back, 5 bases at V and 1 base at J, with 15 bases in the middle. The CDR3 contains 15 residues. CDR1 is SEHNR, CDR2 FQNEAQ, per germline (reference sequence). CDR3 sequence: CASSQVVGGSYEQYF. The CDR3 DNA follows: TGTGCCAGCAGCCAGGTCGTAGGGGGTTCCTACGAGCAGTACTTC.

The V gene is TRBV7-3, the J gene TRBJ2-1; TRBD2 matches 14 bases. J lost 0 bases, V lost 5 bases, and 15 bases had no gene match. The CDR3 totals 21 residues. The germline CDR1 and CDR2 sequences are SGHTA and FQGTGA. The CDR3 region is CASSTHGGTSGRISSYNEQFF. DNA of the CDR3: TGTGCCAGCAGCACACACGGGGGGACTAGCGGGAGAATTAGCTCCTACAATGAGCAGTTCTTC.

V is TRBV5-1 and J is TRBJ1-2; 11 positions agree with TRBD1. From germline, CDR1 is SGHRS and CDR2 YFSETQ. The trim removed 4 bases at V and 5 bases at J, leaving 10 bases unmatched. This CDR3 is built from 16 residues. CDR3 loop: CASSNTGTGGEYGYTF. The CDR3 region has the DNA TGCGCCAGCAGCAATACCGGGACAGGGGGGGAGTATGGCTACACCTTC.

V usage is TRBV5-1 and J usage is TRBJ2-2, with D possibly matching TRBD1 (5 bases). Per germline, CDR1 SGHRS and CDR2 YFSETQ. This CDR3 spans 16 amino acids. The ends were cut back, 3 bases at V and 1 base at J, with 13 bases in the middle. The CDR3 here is CASSSSVQGNTGELFF. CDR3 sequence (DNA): TGCGCCAGCAGCTCCAGCGTTCAGGGGAACACCGGGGAGCTGTTTTTT.

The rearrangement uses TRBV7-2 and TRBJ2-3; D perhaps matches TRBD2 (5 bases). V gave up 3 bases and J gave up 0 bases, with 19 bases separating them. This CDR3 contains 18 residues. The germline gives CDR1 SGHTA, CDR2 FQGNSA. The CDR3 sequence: CASSLVRPLGRSTDTQYF. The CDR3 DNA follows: TGTGCCAGCAGCTTGGTCAGACCATTGGGGAGAAGCACAGATACGCAGTATTTT.

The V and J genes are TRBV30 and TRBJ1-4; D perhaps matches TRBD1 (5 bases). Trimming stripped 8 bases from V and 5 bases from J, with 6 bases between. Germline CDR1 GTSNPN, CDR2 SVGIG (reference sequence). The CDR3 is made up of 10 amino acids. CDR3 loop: CARGNEKLFF. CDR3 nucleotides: TGTGCCCGGGGGAATGAAAAACTGTTTTTT.

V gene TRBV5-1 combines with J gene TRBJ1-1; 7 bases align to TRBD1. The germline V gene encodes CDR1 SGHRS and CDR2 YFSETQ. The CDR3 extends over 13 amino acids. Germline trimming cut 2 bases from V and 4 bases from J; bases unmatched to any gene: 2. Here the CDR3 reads CASSFTGATEAFF. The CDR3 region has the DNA TGCGCCAGCAGCTTTACAGGGGCCACTGAAGCTTTCTTT.

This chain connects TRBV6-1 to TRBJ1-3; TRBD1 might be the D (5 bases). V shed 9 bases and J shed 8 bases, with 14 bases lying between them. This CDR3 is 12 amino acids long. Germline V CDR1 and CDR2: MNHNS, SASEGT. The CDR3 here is CASSRRGDTIYF. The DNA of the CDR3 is TGTGCCAGTTCCCGGCGGGGGGACACCATATATTTT.

The CDR3, as DNA: TGCAGCGTTAAGGGGAGGGATACTGAAGCTTTCTTT. Translated: CSVKGRDTEAFF. The rearrangement links TRBV29-1 to TRBJ1-1; perhaps TRBD1 as D (5 bases). Trimming left V 5 bases short and J 5 bases short, with 12 bases between. From germline, CDR1 is SQVTM and CDR2 ANQGSEA. The CDR3 is made up of 12 amino acids. Full variable domain (remainder filled in from reference TRBV29-1 and TRBJ1-1): SAVISQKPSRDICQRGTSLTIQCQVDSQVTMMFWYRQQPGQSLTLIATANQGSEATYESGFVIDKFPISRPNLTFSTLTVSNMSPEDSSIYLCSVKGRDTEAFFGQGTRLTVV.

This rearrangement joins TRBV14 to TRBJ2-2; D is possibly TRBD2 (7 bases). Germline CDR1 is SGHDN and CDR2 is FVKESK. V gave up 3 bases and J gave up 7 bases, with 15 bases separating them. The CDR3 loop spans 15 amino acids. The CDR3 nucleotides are TGTGCCAGCAGCCAGAAAACAGGGAGGGGCGGGGAGCTGTTTTTT. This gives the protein CASSQKTGRGGELFF.

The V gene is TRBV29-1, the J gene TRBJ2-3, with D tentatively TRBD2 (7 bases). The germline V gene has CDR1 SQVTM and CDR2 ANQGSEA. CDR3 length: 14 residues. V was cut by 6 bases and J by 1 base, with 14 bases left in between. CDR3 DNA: TGCAGCGTGGGGGGGCCGGGGGGCACAGATACGCAGTATTTT. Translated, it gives CSVGGPGGTDTQYF.

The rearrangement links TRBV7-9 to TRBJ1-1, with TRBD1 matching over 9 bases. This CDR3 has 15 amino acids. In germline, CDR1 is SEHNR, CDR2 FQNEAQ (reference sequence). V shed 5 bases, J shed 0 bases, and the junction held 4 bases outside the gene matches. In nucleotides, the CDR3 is TGTGCCAGCAGCAGTAACAGGGGGCTGAACACTGAAGCTTTCTTT. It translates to CASSSNRGLNTEAFF.

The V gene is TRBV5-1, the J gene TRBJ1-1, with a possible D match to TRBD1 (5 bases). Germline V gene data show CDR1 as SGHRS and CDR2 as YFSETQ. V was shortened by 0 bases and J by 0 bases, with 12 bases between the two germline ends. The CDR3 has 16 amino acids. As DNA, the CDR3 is TGCGCCAGCAGCTTGGCCCCCGACAGAATGAACACTGAAGCTTTCTTT. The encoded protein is CASSLAPDRMNTEAFF.

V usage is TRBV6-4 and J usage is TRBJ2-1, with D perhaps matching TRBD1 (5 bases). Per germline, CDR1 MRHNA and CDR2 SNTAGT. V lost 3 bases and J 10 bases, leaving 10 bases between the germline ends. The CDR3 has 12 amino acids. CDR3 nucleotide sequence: TGTGCCAGCAGTGAGGACACCAACGAGCAGTTCTTC. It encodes CASSEDTNEQFF.

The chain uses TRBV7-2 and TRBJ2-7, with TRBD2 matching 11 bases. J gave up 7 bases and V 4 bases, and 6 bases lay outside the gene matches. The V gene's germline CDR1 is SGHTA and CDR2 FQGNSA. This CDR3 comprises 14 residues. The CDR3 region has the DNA TGTGCCAGCAGCTCCGGGACTAGCGGCAGTGAGCAGTACTTC. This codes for CASSSGTSGSEQYF.

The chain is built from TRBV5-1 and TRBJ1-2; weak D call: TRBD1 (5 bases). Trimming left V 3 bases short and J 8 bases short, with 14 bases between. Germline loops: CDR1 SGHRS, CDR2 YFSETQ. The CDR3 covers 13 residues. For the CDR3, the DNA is TGCGCCAGCAGCTCCGACAGCCCGTTGGGCTACACCTTC. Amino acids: CASSSDSPLGYTF.